Given below is one T cell receptor beta chain in context. The source of the sample is a study of blood T cell repertoires in COVID-19. Sequencing used immunoSEQ multiplex PCR; TCRdb keeps in-frame clones, though not all of them. This sample has around 290,000 clones; about 89% occur once, and the top ten carry 2.2%. From germline, CDR1 is LNHDA and CDR2 SQIVND (reference sequence). V trimming: 5 bases; J trimming: 5 bases; junction bases outside the gene matches: 12. There are 16 residues in the CDR3. This rearrangement joins TRBV19 to TRBJ2-1; the match to TRBD2 covers 7 bases. The sample was peripheral blood. The source of this sequence is a woman aged 25 to 39 with COVID-19, enrolled during active disease. CDR3 sequence reads: CASSLAEGPYHNEQFF. The CDR3 bases are TGTGCCAGTAGTCTAGCGGAGGGACCTTACCACAATGAGCAGTTCTTC.